This T cell receptor (beta chain) was captured by sequencing in a study of identical twins. Study observations and caveats: With abundant cord blood beta clonotypes, insertions were fewer; memory repertoires showed no such pattern. Excess low generation probability was seen in twin-shared out-of-frame alpha sequences. Twins shared beta out-of-frame sequences in excess, but this excess was weaker.

This clonotype was recorded at least ten times. As yet, its antigen is unknown. TCRdb called the 5' RACE reads again in MiXCR, with one record for every CDR3 protein. The sample contains 250,000 or so distinct CDR3 sequences, about 8% of which appear only once. This same sample was also taken into another study, of yellow fever vaccine responses in identical twins.

This clonotype originated in a woman aged 18-29 years in good health. The sequenced material came from CD8+ T cells sorted from blood.

CDR3 sequence reads: CASGAAGELFF. The CDR3 region has the DNA TGTGCCAGCGGGGCAGCAGGGGAGCTGTTTTTT. The V call is TRBV2, the J call TRBJ2-2, with TRBD1 as a possible D gene (5 bases). Trimming cost V 8 bases and J 8 bases, with 9 bases left between them. Per the germline V gene, CDR1 is SNHLY and CDR2 is FYNNEI. The CDR3 is 11 amino acids.